This is a list of T cell receptor delta chains from one sample in a study of DNA immune sequencing with unique molecular identifiers. TCRdb re-processed the multiplex PCR reads via CATT. The sample gives around 700 delta-chain clones, 12% of which show up once; approximately 70% is in the top ten. Input material: gamma-delta T cells from PBMCs. The receptors stem from a human donor in good health. CDR3s include the opening cysteine and the closing phenylalanine or tryptophan. D genes are given only for firm matches. A row's size may be missing; if present it is once, few, many or a size class.

V gene,D gene,J gene,clone size,CDR3 protein,CDR3 DNA
TRDV2,-,TRDJ1,hyperexpanded,CACDPLGRTDPYTDKLIF,TGTGCCTGTGACCCCCTTGGAAGGACCGACCCTTACACCGATAAACTCATCTTT
TRDV2,TRDD3,TRDJ1,medium-sized,CACDVLGDQGGKLIF,TGTGCCTGTGACGTACTGGGGGATCAGGGGGGCAAACTCATCTTT
TRDV2,-,TRDJ3,medium-sized,CACDTGWDESSWDTRQMFF,TGTGCCTGTGACACCGGCTGGGATGAAAGCTCCTGGGACACCCGACAGATGTTTTTC
TRDV1,TRDD3,TRDJ1,medium-sized,CALGGTFYWGIYTDKLIF,TGTGCTCTTGGGGGTACATTTTACTGGGGGATATACACCGATAAACTCATCTTT
TRDV2,-,TRDJ1,few,CACDTGAPSQYTDKLIF,TGTGCCTGTGACACCGGGGCCCCGTCTCAGTACACCGATAAACTCATCTTT
TRDV2,TRDD3,TRDJ1,few,CACDPVLGDPLGTDKLIF,TGTGCCTGTGACCCAGTACTGGGGGATCCCCTGGGCACCGATAAACTCATCTTT
TRDV2,TRDD3,TRDJ3,few,CACDSLLGDISWDTRQMFF,TGTGCCTGTGACTCTTTACTGGGGGATATCTCCTGGGACACCCGACAGATGTTTTTC
TRDV1,TRDD3,TRDJ1,-,CALGERWRGLGGRHTDKLIF,TGTGCTCTTGGGGAAAGATGGCGGGGACTGGGGGGTAGACACACCGATAAACTCATCTTT
TRDV2,TRDD3,TRDJ3,medium-sized,CACDTISGGYVSSWDTRQMFF,TGTGCCTGTGACACTATCTCTGGGGGATACGTCAGCTCCTGGGACACCCGACAGATGTTTTTC
TRDV2,-,TRDJ1,large,CACDLLGANTDKLIF,TGTGCCTGTGACCTGTTGGGGGCTAACACCGATAAACTCATCTTT
TRDV2,TRDD3,TRDJ1,few,CACDGLLGDLRYTDKLIF,TGTGCCTGTGACGGCTTACTGGGGGACCTCAGGTACACCGATAAACTCATCTTT
TRDV2,-,TRDJ1,large,CACDPLGDTDKLIF,TGTGCCTGTGACCCCTTGGGGGACACCGATAAACTCATCTTT
TRDV1,TRDD3,TRDJ1,few,CALGELAPSYVRWGITDKLIF,TGTGCTCTTGGGGAACTAGCACCCTCCTACGTGAGGTGGGGGATAACCGATAAACTCATCTTT
TRDV2,-,TRDJ1,medium-sized,CACDSLTSRTDKLIF,TGTGCCTGTGACAGCCTTACCTCTCGCACCGATAAACTCATCTTT
TRDV2,TRDD3,TRDJ1,medium-sized,CACDTLGDNDDKLIF,TGTGCCTGTGACACACTGGGGGATAATGACGATAAACTCATCTTT
TRDV2,TRDD3,TRDJ1,medium-sized,CACDSLGDTDGDKLIF,TGTGCCTGTGACAGCTTGGGGGATACGGATGGAGATAAACTCATCTTT
TRDV2,-,TRDJ4,hyperexpanded,CACDTVEVTRGSRPLIF,TGTGCCTGTGACACCGTGGAGGTGACGCGAGGGTCCAGACCCCTGATCTTT
TRDV2,TRDD3,TRDJ1,-,CACDPLVTTGGYPHDKLIF,TGTGCCTGTGACCCCCTTGTCACTACTGGGGGATACCCGCACGATAAACTCATCTTT
TRDV1,-,TRDJ1,few,CALGDLLPTGFKLIF,TGTGCTCTTGGGGATTTACTACCTACTGGGTTTAAACTCATCTTT
TRDV2,TRDD3,TRDJ1,-,CACDTVKLGVQYTDKLIF,TGTGCCTGTGACACGGTAAAGCTGGGGGTTCAGTACACCGATAAACTCATCTTT
TRAV38-2/DV8,-,TRDJ1,medium-sized,CAYRSASPSLQYGGPGDKLIF,TGTGCTTATAGGAGCGCGTCCCCTTCCTTACAATATGGGGGACCCGGCGATAAACTCATCTTT
TRDV2,TRDD3,TRDJ1,-,CACDTVGDKRKLIF,TGTGCCTGTGACACCGTGGGGGATAAGCGAAAACTCATCTTT
TRDV2,TRDD3,TRDJ1,hyperexpanded,CACDPLGDSPDKLIF,TGTGCCTGTGACCCACTGGGGGATTCGCCCGATAAACTCATCTTT
TRDV2,-,TRDJ1,medium-sized,CACVSLGTRGDKLIF,TGTGCCTGCGTGAGTCTGGGGACCAGGGGCGATAAACTCATCTTT
TRDV1,TRDD3,TRDJ1,-,CALGELSTGTGGYPKLIF,TGTGCTCTTGGGGAACTTTCTACGGGTACTGGGGGGTACCCTAAACTCATCTTT
TRDV2,TRDD3,TRDJ1,large,CACDTVLRTGGYTDKLIF,TGTGCCTGTGACACCGTCCTGCGTACTGGGGGATACACCGATAAACTCATCTTT
TRDV2,TRDD3,TRDJ1,few,CACDELLGDTRPYTDKLIF,TGTGCCTGTGACGAATTACTGGGGGATACCCGCCCTTACACCGATAAACTCATCTTT
TRDV1,-,TRDJ1,medium-sized,CALGDFAFLRTGGLRGGTPYTDKLIF,TGTGCTCTTGGGGACTTCGCCTTCCTACGAACTGGGGGTTTAAGAGGGGGAACCCCGTACACCGATAAACTCATCTTT
TRDV2,TRDD3,TRDJ1,large,CACEHLPGTGDTPDTDKLIF,TGTGCCTGTGAGCATCTTCCCGGTACTGGGGATACCCCTGACACCGATAAACTCATCTTT
TRDV2,TRDD3,TRDJ1,few,CACDSVLGDKSPVPYTDKLIF,TGTGCCTGTGACTCCGTACTGGGGGATAAATCCCCTGTACCGTACACCGATAAACTCATCTTT
TRDV1,-,TRDJ1,medium-sized,CALGEGVGDRYTDKLIF,TGTGCTCTTGGGGAAGGAGTGGGCGACCGGTACACCGATAAACTCATCTTT
TRDV2,-,TRDJ1,medium-sized,CACEVLPTPGTTDTDKLIF,TGTGCCTGTGAAGTCCTACCTACACCCGGAACAACCGACACCGATAAACTCATCTTT